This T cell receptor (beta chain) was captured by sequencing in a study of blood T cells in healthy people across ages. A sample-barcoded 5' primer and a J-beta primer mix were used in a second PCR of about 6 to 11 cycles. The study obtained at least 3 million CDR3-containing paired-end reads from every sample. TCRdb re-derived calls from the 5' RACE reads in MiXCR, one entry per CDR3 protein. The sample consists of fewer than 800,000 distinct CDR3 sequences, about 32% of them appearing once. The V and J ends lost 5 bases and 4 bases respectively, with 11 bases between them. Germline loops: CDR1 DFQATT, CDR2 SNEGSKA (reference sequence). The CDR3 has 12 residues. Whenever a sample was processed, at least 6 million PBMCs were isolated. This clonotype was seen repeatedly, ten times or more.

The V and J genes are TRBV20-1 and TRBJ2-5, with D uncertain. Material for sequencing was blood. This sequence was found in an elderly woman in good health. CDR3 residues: CSASRFGETQYF. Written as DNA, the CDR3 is TGCAGTGCTTCCCGTTTTGGAGAGACCCAGTACTTC.